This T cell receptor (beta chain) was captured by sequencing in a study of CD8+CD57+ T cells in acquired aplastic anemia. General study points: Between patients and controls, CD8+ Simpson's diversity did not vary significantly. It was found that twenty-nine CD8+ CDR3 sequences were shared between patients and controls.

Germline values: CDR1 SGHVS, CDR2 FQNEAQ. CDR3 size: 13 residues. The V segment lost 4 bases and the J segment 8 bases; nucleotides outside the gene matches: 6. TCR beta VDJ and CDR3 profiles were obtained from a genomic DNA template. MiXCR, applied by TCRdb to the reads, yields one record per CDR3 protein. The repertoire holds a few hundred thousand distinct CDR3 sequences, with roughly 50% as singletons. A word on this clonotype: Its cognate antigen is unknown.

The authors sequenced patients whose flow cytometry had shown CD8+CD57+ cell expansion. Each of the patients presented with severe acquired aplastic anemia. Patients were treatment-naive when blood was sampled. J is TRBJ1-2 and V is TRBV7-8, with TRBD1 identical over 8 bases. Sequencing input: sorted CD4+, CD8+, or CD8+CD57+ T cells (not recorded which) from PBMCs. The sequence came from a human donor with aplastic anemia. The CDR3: CASSSGTGRGYTF. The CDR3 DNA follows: TGTGCCAGCAGCTCTGGGACAGGACGCGGCTACACCTTC.